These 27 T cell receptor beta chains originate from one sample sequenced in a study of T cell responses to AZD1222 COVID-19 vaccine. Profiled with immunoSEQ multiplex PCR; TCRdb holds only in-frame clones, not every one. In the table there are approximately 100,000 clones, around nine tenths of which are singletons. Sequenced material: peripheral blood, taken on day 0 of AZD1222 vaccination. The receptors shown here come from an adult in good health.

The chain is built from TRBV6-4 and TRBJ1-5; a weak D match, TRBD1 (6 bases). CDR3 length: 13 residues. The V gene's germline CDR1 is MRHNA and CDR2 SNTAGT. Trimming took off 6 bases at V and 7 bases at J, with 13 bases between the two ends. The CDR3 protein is CASRCRGEQPQHF. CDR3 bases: TGTGCCAGCAGATGTAGGGGGGAACAGCCCCAGCATTTT.

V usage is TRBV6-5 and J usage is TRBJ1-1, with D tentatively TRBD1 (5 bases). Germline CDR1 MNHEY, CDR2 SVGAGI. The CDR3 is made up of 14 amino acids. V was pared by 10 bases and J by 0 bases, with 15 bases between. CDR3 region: CAIRLTAMNTEAFF. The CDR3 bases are TGTGCCATAAGGCTGACAGCCATGAACACTGAAGCTTTCTTT.

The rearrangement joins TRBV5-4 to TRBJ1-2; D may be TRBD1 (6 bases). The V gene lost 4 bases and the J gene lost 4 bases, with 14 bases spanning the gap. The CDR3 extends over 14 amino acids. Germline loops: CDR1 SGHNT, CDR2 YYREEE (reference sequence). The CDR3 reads CASSRTGMAYGYTF. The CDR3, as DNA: TGTGCCAGCAGCCGAACAGGGATGGCCTATGGCTACACCTTC.

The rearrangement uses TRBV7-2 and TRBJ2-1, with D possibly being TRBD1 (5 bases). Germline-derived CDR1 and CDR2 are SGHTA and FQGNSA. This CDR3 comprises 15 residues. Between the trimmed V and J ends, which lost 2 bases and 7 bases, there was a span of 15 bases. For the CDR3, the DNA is TGTGCCAGCAGCTTATTATTTGCCAGGGAAAATGAGCAGTTCTTC. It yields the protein CASSLLFARENEQFF.

The CDR3 loop is CASSPHPGQGAEINTEAFF. CDR3 nucleotide sequence: TGTGCCAGCAGCCCGCACCCGGGACAGGGGGCTGAGATCAACACTGAAGCTTTCTTT. This chain uses TRBV7-2 with TRBJ1-1; 12 bases are a match to TRBD1. V shed 5 bases and J 2 bases; nucleotides not matched to a gene: 15. Germline lookup yields CDR1 SGHTA and CDR2 FQGNSA. The CDR3 has 19 residues.

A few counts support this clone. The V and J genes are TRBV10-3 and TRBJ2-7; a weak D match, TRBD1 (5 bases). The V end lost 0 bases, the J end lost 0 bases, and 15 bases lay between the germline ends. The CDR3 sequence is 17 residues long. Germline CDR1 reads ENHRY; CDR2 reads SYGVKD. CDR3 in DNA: TGTGCCATCAGTGAGTCGAAGATCGCAGGGTACTCCTACGAGCAGTACTTC. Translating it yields CAISESKIAGYSYEQYF.

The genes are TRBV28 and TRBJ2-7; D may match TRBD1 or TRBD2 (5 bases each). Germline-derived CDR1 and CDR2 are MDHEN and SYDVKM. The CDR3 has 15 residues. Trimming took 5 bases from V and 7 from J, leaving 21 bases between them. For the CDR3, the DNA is TGTGCCAGCAGTCCCCCTGGTGGGGCCGAGGGAGAGCAGTACTTC. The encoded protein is CASSPPGGAEGEQYF. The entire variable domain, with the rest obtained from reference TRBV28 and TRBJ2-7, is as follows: DVKVTQSSRYLVKRTGEKVFLECVQDMDHENMFWYRQDPGLGLRLIYFSYDVKMKEKGDIPEGYSVSREKKERFSLILESASTNQTSMYLCASSPPGGAEGEQYFGPGTRLTVT.

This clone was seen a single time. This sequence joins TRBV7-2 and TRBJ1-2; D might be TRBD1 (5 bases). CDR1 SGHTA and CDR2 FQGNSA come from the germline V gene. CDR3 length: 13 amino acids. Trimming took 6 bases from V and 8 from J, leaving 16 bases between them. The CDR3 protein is CASSRSRGDGYTF. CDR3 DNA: TGTGCCAGCAGTCGGAGCAGAGGGGACGGCTACACCTTC.

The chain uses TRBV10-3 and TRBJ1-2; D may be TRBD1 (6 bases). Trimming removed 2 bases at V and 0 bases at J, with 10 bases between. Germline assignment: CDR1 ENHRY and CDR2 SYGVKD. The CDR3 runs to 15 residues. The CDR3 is CAISEVQGANYGYTF. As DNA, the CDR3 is TGTGCCATCAGTGAGGTACAGGGAGCTAACTATGGCTACACCTTC.

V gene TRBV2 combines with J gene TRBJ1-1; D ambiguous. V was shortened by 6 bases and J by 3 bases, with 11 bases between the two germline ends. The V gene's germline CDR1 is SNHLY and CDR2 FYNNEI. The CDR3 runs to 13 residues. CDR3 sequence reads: CASRVYGDTEAFF. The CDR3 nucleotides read TGTGCCAGCAGGGTTTATGGGGACACTGAAGCTTTCTTT.

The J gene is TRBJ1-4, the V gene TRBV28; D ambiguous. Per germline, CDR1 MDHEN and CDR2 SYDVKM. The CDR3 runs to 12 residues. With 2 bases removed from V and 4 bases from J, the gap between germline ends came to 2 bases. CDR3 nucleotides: TGTGCCAGCAGTTTAGTTAATGAAAAACTGTTTTTT. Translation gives CASSLVNEKLFF.

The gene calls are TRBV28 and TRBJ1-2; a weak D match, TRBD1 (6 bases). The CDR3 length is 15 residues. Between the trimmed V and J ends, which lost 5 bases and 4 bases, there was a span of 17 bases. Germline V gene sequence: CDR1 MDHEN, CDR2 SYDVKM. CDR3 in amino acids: CASSPTWGPVYGYTF. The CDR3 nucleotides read TGTGCCAGCAGTCCCACGTGGGGGCCCGTCTATGGCTACACCTTC.

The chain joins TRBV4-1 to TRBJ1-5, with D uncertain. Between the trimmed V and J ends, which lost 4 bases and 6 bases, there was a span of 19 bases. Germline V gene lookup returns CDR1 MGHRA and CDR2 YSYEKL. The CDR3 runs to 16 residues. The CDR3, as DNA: TGCGCCAGCAGCCCGCCGCGGTCGGAAGTGAGTCAGCCCCAGCATTTT. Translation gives CASSPPRSEVSQPQHF.

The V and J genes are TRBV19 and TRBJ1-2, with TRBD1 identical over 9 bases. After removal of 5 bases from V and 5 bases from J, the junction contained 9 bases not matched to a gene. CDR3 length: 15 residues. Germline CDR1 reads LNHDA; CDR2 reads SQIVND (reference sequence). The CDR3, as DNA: TGTGCCAGTAGTCCCCAACAGGGGGCTTCGTATGGCTACACCTTC. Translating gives CASSPQQGASYGYTF.

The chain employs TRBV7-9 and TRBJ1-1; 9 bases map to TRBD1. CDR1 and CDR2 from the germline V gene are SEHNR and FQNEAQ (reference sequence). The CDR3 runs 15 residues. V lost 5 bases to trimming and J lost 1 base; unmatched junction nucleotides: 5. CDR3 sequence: CASSDRDRENTEAFF. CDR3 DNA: TGTGCCAGCAGCGACCGGGACAGGGAGAACACTGAAGCTTTCTTT.

Here the CDR3 DNA reads TGTGCCAGCACCGCGGGACAGTTCACAGATACGCAGTATTTT. Residues: CASTAGQFTDTQYF. The chain combines TRBV3-1 (or the pseudogene TRBV3-2) with TRBJ2-3; a weak D match, TRBD1 (7 bases). Trimming stripped 7 bases from V and 2 bases from J, with 13 bases between. The CDR3 consists of 14 residues. Germline CDR1 and CDR2: LGHDT and YNNKEL (reference sequence).

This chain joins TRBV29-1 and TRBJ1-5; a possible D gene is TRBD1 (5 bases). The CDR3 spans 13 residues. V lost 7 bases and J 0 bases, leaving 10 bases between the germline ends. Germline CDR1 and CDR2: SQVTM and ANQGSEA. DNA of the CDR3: TGCAGCGCGACAGTTAATAGCAATCAGCCCCAGCATTTT. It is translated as CSATVNSNQPQHF.

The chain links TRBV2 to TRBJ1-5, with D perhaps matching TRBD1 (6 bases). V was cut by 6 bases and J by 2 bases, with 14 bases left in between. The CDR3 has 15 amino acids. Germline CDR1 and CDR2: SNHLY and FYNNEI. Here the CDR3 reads CASRSVGGGNQPQHF. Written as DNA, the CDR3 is TGTGCCAGCAGGTCCGTAGGGGGTGGCAATCAGCCCCAGCATTTT.

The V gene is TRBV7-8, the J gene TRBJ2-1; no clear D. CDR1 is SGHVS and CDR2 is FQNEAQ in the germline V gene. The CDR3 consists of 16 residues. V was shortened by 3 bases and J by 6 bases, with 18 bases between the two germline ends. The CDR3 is CASSFLVTIALNEQFF. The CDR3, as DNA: TGTGCCAGCAGCTTCTTGGTTACGATAGCCCTCAATGAGCAGTTCTTC.

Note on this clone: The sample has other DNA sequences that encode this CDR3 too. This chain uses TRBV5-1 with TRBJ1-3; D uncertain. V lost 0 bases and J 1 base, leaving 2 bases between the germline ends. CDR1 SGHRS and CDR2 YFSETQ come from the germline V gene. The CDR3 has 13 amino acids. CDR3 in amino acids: CASSLGSGNTIYF. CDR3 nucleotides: TGCGCCAGCAGCTTGGGGTCTGGAAACACCATATATTTT.

The CDR3 here is CASSLDRVSSGANVLTF. The DNA of the CDR3 is TGTGCCAGCAGCTTAGACAGGGTTTCCTCTGGGGCCAACGTCCTGACTTTC. The chain employs TRBV7-6 and TRBJ2-6, with D possibly being TRBD1 (6 bases). Per germline, CDR1 SGHVS and CDR2 FNYEAQ. The V and J ends lost 1 base and 0 bases respectively, with 10 bases between them. The CDR3 covers 17 residues.

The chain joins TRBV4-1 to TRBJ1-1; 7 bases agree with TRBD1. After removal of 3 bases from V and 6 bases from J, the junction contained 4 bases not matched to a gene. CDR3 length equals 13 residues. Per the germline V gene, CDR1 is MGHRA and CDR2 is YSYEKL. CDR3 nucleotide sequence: TGCGCCAGCAGCCAGAGGGGGCGATCTGAAGCTTTCTTT. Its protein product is CASSQRGRSEAFF.

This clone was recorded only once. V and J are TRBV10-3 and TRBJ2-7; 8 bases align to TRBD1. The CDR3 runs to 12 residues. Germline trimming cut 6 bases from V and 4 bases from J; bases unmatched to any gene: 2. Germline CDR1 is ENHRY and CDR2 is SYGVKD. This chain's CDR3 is CAISQGAYEQYF. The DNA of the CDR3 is TGTGCCATCAGCCAGGGGGCTTACGAGCAGTACTTC.

CDR3 sequence: CASSLGQGANPNTEAFF. Here the CDR3 DNA reads TGTGCCAGCAGTTTAGGGCAGGGGGCAAACCCGAACACTGAAGCTTTCTTT. V is TRBV28 and J is TRBJ1-1; 8 nucleotides line up with TRBD1. V shed 2 bases and J 1 base; nucleotides not matched to a gene: 9. Germline V gives CDR1 MDHEN, CDR2 SYDVKM. The CDR3 runs 17 residues.

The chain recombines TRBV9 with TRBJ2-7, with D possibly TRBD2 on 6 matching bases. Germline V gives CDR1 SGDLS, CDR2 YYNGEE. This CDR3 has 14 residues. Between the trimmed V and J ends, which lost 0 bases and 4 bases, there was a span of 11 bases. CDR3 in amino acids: CASSVGGRTYEQYF. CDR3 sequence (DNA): TGTGCCAGCAGCGTAGGTGGGAGGACATACGAGCAGTACTTC.

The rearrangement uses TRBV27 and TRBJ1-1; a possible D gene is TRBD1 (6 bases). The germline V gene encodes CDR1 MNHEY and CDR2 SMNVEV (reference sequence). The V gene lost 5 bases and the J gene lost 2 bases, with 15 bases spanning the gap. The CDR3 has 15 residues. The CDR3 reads CASSPYVGGNTEAFF. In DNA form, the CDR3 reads TGTGCCAGCAGTCCCTACGTAGGGGGAAACACTGAAGCTTTCTTT.

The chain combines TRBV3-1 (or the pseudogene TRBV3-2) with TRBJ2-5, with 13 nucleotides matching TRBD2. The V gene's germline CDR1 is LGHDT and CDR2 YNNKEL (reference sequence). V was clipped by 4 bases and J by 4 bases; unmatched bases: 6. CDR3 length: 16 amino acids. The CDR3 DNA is TGTGCCAGCAGCCCCGGGACTAGCGGGGATGGAGAGACCCAGTACTTC. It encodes CASSPGTSGDGETQYF.